The entry that follows covers one T cell receptor (beta chain) sequence. Its antigen remains unknown. Trimming cost V 8 bases and J 4 bases; bases outside gene matches: 6. The CDR3 has 14 amino acids. Germline V gives CDR1 SGHTA, CDR2 FQGNSA. No fewer than 6 million PBMCs went into each sample. The sample comes from a study of blood T cells in healthy people across ages. General study findings and limits: Per-million-T-cell TCR beta diversity fell roughly linearly with age. Higher diversity, along with more naive CD4+ cells, distinguished long-lived donors from aged donors.

A second PCR of 7 to 11 cycles used a sample-barcoded 5' primer and a J-beta primer mix. Every single cDNA molecule received a tag from a template-switch adaptor with 12 random nucleotides. One entry per CDR3 protein, called by TCRdb with MiXCR from the 5' RACE reads. Of roughly 680,000 distinct CDR3 sequences in the sample, more than 45% were seen once. V and J are TRBV7-2 and TRBJ2-1, with 9 bases that match TRBD1. The TCR was taken from a woman of 80 years or more in good health. The sample taken for sequencing was blood. The CDR3 here is CASGRDRDYNEQFF. The CDR3, as DNA: TGTGCCAGCGGTAGGGACAGGGATTACAATGAGCAGTTCTTC.